The clone carrying this TCR beta chain is a singleton in its sample. A much larger clone differs from this one at a single base, so this may be a read error. Repertoires were generated with immunoSEQ multiplex PCR, while TCRdb's copy carries only in-frame clones and drops some. The sample has 17,000 or so clones; approximately 39% are singletons. The data were taken from a study of graft-versus-host responses after intestinal transplantation. Study-level background: Recipients across the board were started on anti-thymocyte globulin induction, then kept on tacrolimus and steroids for about three years.

Study results and caveats: Peak GvH clone levels in circulation were associated with early post-transplant HvG declines. In recipient marrow, GvH clones were found, and some appeared first in ileum or blood.

The plating included around 200,000 irradiated, violet-dye-labeled stimulator cells together with around 200,000 CFSE-labeled responder cells. CD4 and CD8 responders that proliferated in the reaction were FACS-sorted. Sequenced material: alloreactive CD8+ T cells from a mixed lymphocyte reaction culture, taken before intestinal transplant. Subset of the sample: CFSE-low proliferating T cells sorted from roughly 6-day pre-transplant mixed lymphocyte reaction (GvH or HvG direction). The clonotype originates from a human patient who received an intestinal transplant.

For the CDR3, the DNA is TGTGCCAGCACCTTTGCCCCGACAGTGGGCTACGCCTTC. Its translation is CASTFAPTVGYAF. This rearrangement joins TRBV6-1 to TRBJ1-2; the D gene is possibly TRBD1 (5 bases). CDR3 length: 13 amino acids. Germline V lookup: CDR1 MNHNS, CDR2 SASEGT.